Listed here are 10 T cell receptor beta chains from one sample, sequenced in a study of T cell responses to AZD1222 COVID-19 vaccine. The assay was immunoSEQ multiplex PCR, and TCRdb's table has in-frame clones only and misses some. The data show 140,000 to 150,000 clones, 80% to 95% seen once. The specimen comprised peripheral blood, sampled 28 days after the second AZD1222 dose. Every receptor here comes from an adult who received the AZD1222 COVID-19 vaccine.

CDR3 sequence reads: CASRTTGGSNQPQHF. In DNA, the CDR3 is TGTGCCAGTAGGACCACAGGGGGGAGCAATCAGCCCCAGCATTTT. The chain employs TRBV19 and TRBJ1-5, with 8 bases identical to TRBD1. V lost 6 bases to trimming and J lost 1 base; unmatched junction nucleotides: 5. Germline lookup yields CDR1 LNHDA and CDR2 SQIVND (reference sequence). This CDR3 is 15 amino acids long. The whole variable domain, remainder taken from reference TRBV19 and TRBJ1-5, is DGGITQSPKYLFRKEGQNVTLSCEQNLNHDAMYWYRQDPGQGLRLIYYSQIVNDFQKGDIAEGYSVSREKKESFPLTVTSAQKNPTAFYLCASRTTGGSNQPQHFGDGTRLSIL.

The V and J genes are TRBV5-4 and TRBJ2-7; 8 bases are a match to TRBD1. J gave up 4 bases and V 4 bases, and 13 bases lay outside the gene matches. The CDR3 sequence is 16 residues long. Germline assignment: CDR1 SGHNT and CDR2 YYREEE (reference sequence). The chain's CDR3 is CASSRGWGQALYEQYF. CDR3 coding DNA: TGTGCCAGCAGCAGGGGTTGGGGACAGGCCCTTTACGAGCAGTACTTC. The full variable domain, rest sourced from reference TRBV5-4 and TRBJ2-7, is ETGVTQSPTHLIKTRGQQVTLRCSSQSGHNTVSWYQQALGQGPQFIFQYYREEENGRGNFPPRFSGLQFPNYSSELNVNALELDDSALYLCASSRGWGQALYEQYFGPGTRLTVT.

The chain recombines TRBV28 with TRBJ1-2; D uncertain. Trimming stripped 7 bases from V and 7 bases from J, with 16 bases between. This CDR3 comprises 13 residues. Per germline, CDR1 MDHEN and CDR2 SYDVKM. The CDR3 loop is CASTLRRESGYTF. The CDR3 nucleotides are TGTGCCAGCACCCTCCGAAGGGAATCTGGCTACACCTTC.

V and J are TRBV2 and TRBJ1-2; 7 bases line up with TRBD1. V was pared by 2 bases and J by 2 bases, with 11 bases of the junction left unmatched. Germline assignment: CDR1 SNHLY and CDR2 FYNNEI. This CDR3 has 17 amino acids. This CDR3 reads CASSELLGGTENYGYTF. In DNA form, the CDR3 reads TGTGCCAGCAGTGAACTCTTGGGCGGGACAGAGAACTATGGCTACACCTTC.

This clone was recorded only once. The chain carries TRBV19 and TRBJ2-2, with D perhaps matching TRBD1 (5 bases). The germline V gene has CDR1 LNHDA and CDR2 SQIVND (reference sequence). The V end lost 7 bases, the J end lost 6 bases, and 15 bases lay between the germline ends. The CDR3 spans 14 residues. DNA for the CDR3: TGTGCCAGTAAGCCGTCAGGGCTCCCCGGGGAGCTGTTTTTT. Encoded protein: CASKPSGLPGELFF.

V gene TRBV5-5 combines with J gene TRBJ2-7; 11 positions agree with TRBD2. The CDR3 has 16 residues. V lost 5 bases and J lost 7; bases outside the gene matches: 14. Germline-derived CDR1 and CDR2 are SGHKS and YYEKEE (reference sequence). The CDR3 spells CASSPGATSGSREQYF. In DNA form, the CDR3 reads TGTGCCAGCAGTCCCGGCGCCACTAGCGGGAGTCGGGAGCAGTACTTC.

This chain uses TRBV7-8 with TRBJ1-2, with a tentative D call TRBD1 (5 bases). V lost 2 bases and J lost 7, with 20 bases in between. This CDR3 is 16 amino acids long. Germline CDR1 and CDR2: SGHVS and FQNEAQ. CDR3 nucleotides: TGTGCCAGCAGCTTAAATCTGGCGGGTCAGGGAGGTGGCTACACCTTC. Its protein is CASSLNLAGQGGGYTF.

V is TRBV19 and J is TRBJ1-2; D is unresolved. The germline V and J ends were trimmed by 6 bases and 6 bases, with 20 bases remaining between them. Germline V gene data show CDR1 as LNHDA and CDR2 as SQIVND (reference sequence). The CDR3 is 15 residues long. The CDR3 DNA follows: TGTGCCAGTAGCCTAGTTTCGGGTATTTATAATGGCTACACCTTC. This gives the protein CASSLVSGIYNGYTF.

The chain has TRBV9 and TRBJ1-1; TRBD1 might be the D (6 bases). This CDR3 spans 13 amino acids. V was trimmed by 6 bases and J by 4 bases, leaving 13 bases between them. The germline V gene encodes CDR1 SGDLS and CDR2 YYNGEE. CDR3 nucleotide sequence: TGTGCCAGCAACAGGGCCGTTGGCACTGAAGCTTTCTTT. This sequence encodes CASNRAVGTEAFF.

This rearrangement joins TRBV7-6 to TRBJ2-5; 7 bases match TRBD2. The germline V gene has CDR1 SGHVS and CDR2 FNYEAQ. V was pared by 5 bases and J by 1 base, with 7 bases of the junction left unmatched. The CDR3 loop spans 15 amino acids. Here the CDR3 DNA reads TGTGCCAGCAGCCCCCTGGCGGGAGCCCAAGAGACCCAGTACTTC. This gives the protein CASSPLAGAQETQYF.